A selection of T cell receptor beta chains follows, all from one sample in a study of T cells in Graves' hyperthyroidism and ophthalmopathy. TCRdb fed the multiplex PCR reads into MiXCR, producing one record per CDR3 protein. Of around 690,000 distinct CDR3 sequences listed, around 15% are singletons. The sequenced sample was blood. These receptor sequences come from a man aged 45-65 years with Graves' hyperthyroidism. Each CDR3 is given with its conserved first and last residue. The order of the fields is J gene, D gene, clone size, V gene, CDR3 protein, CDR3 DNA. A D gene is named only where the DNA matches it firmly. Rows may omit the clone size; those that give it use once, few, many or a size class.

TRBJ2-2 | . | many | TRBV7-2 | CASSPTYDANTGELFF | TGTGCCAGCAGCCCTACCTATGACGCGAACACCGGGGAGCTGTTTTTT
TRBJ2-1 | TRBD2 | few | TRBV15 | CATSRLYLAVNNEQFF | TGTGCCACCAGCAGATTATATCTAGCGGTCAACAATGAGCAGTTCTTC
TRBJ2-3 | TRBD2 | . | TRBV4-2 | CASSQDRISGRDTDTQYF | TGTGCCAGCAGCCAAGATAGAATTAGCGGGAGGGACACAGATACGCAGTATTTT
TRBJ2-3 | . | many | TRBV9 | CASSVEWAPDTQYF | TGTGCCAGCAGCGTAGAGTGGGCTCCAGATACGCAGTATTTT
TRBJ1-2 | . | few | TRBV30 | CAWSTGSAASGYTF | TGTGCCTGGAGTACTGGGTCCGCTGCTAGTGGCTACACCTTC
TRBJ2-3 | . | many | TRBV28 | CASKEGSVTQYF | TGTGCCAGCAAGGAAGGGTCAGTTACGCAGTATTTT
TRBJ2-7 | . | many | TRBV11-2 | CASNKPGSYEQYF | TGTGCCAGCAACAAACCGGGCTCCTACGAGCAGTACTTC
TRBJ2-1 | . | many | TRBV12-3/TRBV12-4 | CASINASRSYNEQFF | TGTGCCAGCATTAATGCTTCTCGTTCCTACAATGAGCAGTTCTTC
TRBJ1-2 | . | many | TRBV7-2 | CASSVIIYGYTF | TGTGCCAGCAGCGTTATTATATATGGCTACACCTTC
TRBJ1-2 | . | . | TRBV2 | CASSESQGRGYTF | TGTGCCAGCAGTGAATCGCAGGGACGAGGCTACACCTTC
TRBJ2-1 | . | few | TRBV20-1 | CSAETLKGSSYNEQFF | TGCAGTGCTGAGACCTTGAAGGGGAGCTCCTACAATGAGCAGTTCTTC
TRBJ2-1 | . | many | TRBV3-1 | CASSQDPNEQFF | TGTGCCAGCAGCCAAGACCCGAATGAGCAGTTCTTC
TRBJ1-1 | . | many | TRBV28 | CASSLSSGITEAFF | TGTGCCAGCAGTTTAAGCTCAGGGATCACTGAAGCTTTCTTT
TRBJ2-7 | TRBD2 | many | TRBV5-8 | CASREGRETRNEQYF | TGTGCCAGCCGTGAGGGGCGGGAGACGAGAAACGAGCAGTACTTC
TRBJ1-1 | . | . | TRBV5-1 | CASSYHRGGDAFF | TGCGCCAGCAGCTACCACCGGGGCGGGGACGCTTTCTTT
TRBJ2-5 | . | many | TRBV24-1 | CATSDPGTPGHRETQYF | TGTGCCACCAGTGATCCGGGAACTCCGGGGCATCGGGAGACCCAGTACTTC
TRBJ1-2 | . | many | TRBV2 | CASRGLGGYTF | TGTGCCAGCAGGGGGCTTGGCGGCTACACCTTC
TRBJ1-5 | . | many | TRBV7-2 | CASSLSGIGVNQPQHF | TGTGCCAGCAGCTTAAGCGGGATAGGGGTTAATCAGCCCCAGCATTTT
TRBJ2-5 | . | many | TRBV3-1 | CASRGALETQYF | TGTGCCAGCAGAGGGGCCTTGGAGACCCAGTACTTC
TRBJ2-3 | . | . | TRBV7-3 | CAGSLSLTDTQYF | TGTGCCGGCAGCTTATCCCTCACAGATACGCAGTATTTT
TRBJ2-4 | TRBD1 | . | TRBV5-6 | CASSPMAGDRGINIQYF | TGTGCCAGCAGCCCTATGGCTGGGGACAGGGGGATAAACATTCAGTACTTC
TRBJ1-1 | TRBD1 | few | TRBV28 | CASSSRGDTEAFF | TGTGCCAGCAGTTCCAGGGGGGACACTGAAGCTTTCTTT
TRBJ2-7 | . | . | TRBV14 | CASSQEQGLTYEQYF | TGTGCCAGCAGCCAAGAACAGGGACTTACCTACGAGCAGTACTTC
TRBJ1-2 | . | many | TRBV19 | CASNSPAARLDYGYTF | TGTGCCAGTAACTCCCCGGCGGCACGCCTAGACTATGGCTACACCTTC
TRBJ2-1 | TRBD2 | many | TRBV10-2 | CASSPREGWNEQFF | TGCGCCAGCAGCCCGCGGGAGGGTTGGAATGAGCAGTTCTTC
TRBJ1-5 | . | . | TRBV10-2 | CASSERVSNQPQHF | TGCGCCAGCAGTGAGAGGGTTAGCAATCAGCCCCAGCATTTT
TRBJ2-5 | . | many | TRBV24-1 | CATSDPTGLQETQYF | TGTGCCACCAGTGATCCAACAGGGCTCCAAGAGACCCAGTACTTC
TRBJ2-7 | TRBD2 | many | TRBV7-3 | CASSSGLEYEQYF | TGTGCCAGCAGCTCGGGACTAGAGTACGAGCAGTACTTC
TRBJ2-2 | TRBD2 | . | TRBV4-2 | CASSQPPLADANTGELFF | TGTGCCAGCAGCCAACCCCCCCTAGCGGACGCGAACACCGGGGAGCTGTTTTTT
TRBJ2-1 | . | few | TRBV7-9 | CASSLTAETDEQFF | TGTGCCAGCAGCCTAACCGCGGAGACCGATGAGCAGTTCTTC
TRBJ2-1 | TRBD1 | many | TRBV11-3 | CASSPGQGPKFF | TGTGCCAGCAGCCCAGGACAGGGCCCCAAGTTCTTC
TRBJ2-7 | . | many | TRBV27 | CASSAFGPYEQYF | TGTGCCAGCAGTGCCTTCGGTCCCTACGAGCAGTACTTC
TRBJ1-5 | TRBD1 | many | TRBV12-3/TRBV12-4 | CASRWDRDHQPQHF | TGTGCCAGCAGGTGGGACAGGGACCATCAGCCCCAGCATTTT
TRBJ2-5 | TRBD2 | many | TRBV28 | CASSLRTSGSIRETQYF | TGTGCCAGCAGTTTAAGAACTAGCGGGAGTATTAGAGAGACCCAGTACTTC
TRBJ2-7 | TRBD2 | many | TRBV27 | CASSSSGPQYF | TGTGCCAGTTCTAGTAGCGGGCCGCAATACTTC
TRBJ1-2 | TRBD1 | . | TRBV11-2 | CASSPGGVIGYTF | TGTGCCAGCAGCCCAGGGGGGGTTATCGGCTACACCTTC
TRBJ1-5 | . | . | TRBV19 | CASSIWKVGIGQPQHF | TGTGCCAGTAGTATCTGGAAAGTGGGAATTGGTCAGCCCCAGCATTTT
TRBJ2-7 | . | many | TRBV28 | CASTPTGVPYEQYF | TGTGCCAGCACTCCTACGGGAGTCCCCTACGAGCAGTACTTC
TRBJ1-3 | TRBD1 | . | TRBV10-3 | CAITSGQGPSFSGNTIYF | TGTGCCATCACCTCGGGACAGGGACCATCCTTCTCTGGAAACACCATATATTTT
TRBJ2-1 | TRBD2 | . | TRBV6-2/TRBV6-3 | CASSYRIGTSGRYEQFF | TGTGCCAGCAGTTACCGCATAGGGACTAGCGGGCGGTATGAGCAGTTCTTC
TRBJ2-6 | . | few | TRBV6-1 | CASSQEFPGANVLTF | TGTGCCAGCAGTCAGGAGTTCCCTGGGGCCAACGTCCTGACTTTC
TRBJ1-4 | . | . | TRBV20-1 | CSARDPGLGEEKLFF | TGCAGTGCTAGAGATCCCGGCCTTGGGGAAGAAAAACTGTTTTTT
TRBJ2-7 | TRBD2 | . | TRBV4-1 | CASSQDPLAGLVSYEQYF | TGCGCCAGCAGCCAAGATCCACTAGCGGGGCTTGTCTCCTACGAGCAGTACTTC